The 6 T cell receptor beta chains listed next were all sequenced from one sample in a study of siplizumab effects on memory and regulatory T cells. Using immunoSEQ multiplex PCR, the repertoire was profiled, and TCRdb retains in-frame clones only, with some absent. The sample has 55,000 to 70,000 clones, approximately 95% seen once. Sample: CD8+ T cells sorted from blood. The receptor source for this set is a human donor in good health.

The gene calls are TRBV19 and TRBJ1-2, with D maybe TRBD1 (5 bases). Deletions cut 1 base from V and 3 bases from J, with 15 bases between. Germline values: CDR1 LNHDA, CDR2 SQIVND (reference sequence). CDR3 length equals 16 residues. The CDR3 is CASSIVGTFRDYGYTF. The CDR3 region has the DNA TGTGCCAGTAGTATAGTTGGGACCTTCAGAGACTATGGCTACACCTTC.

V gene TRBV19 combines with J gene TRBJ1-1, with TRBD1 matching over 8 bases. Trimming at V came to 2 bases and at J to 1 base, leaving 6 bases not matched to a gene. This CDR3 region has 16 residues. Germline assignment: CDR1 LNHDA and CDR2 SQIVND (reference sequence). This CDR3 reads CASSIHRGAGNTEAFF. The CDR3 region has the DNA TGTGCCAGTAGTATACACAGGGGGGCCGGGAACACTGAAGCTTTCTTT.

This chain uses TRBV5-5 with TRBJ1-4; D is unclear. CDR3 length equals 13 residues. The V gene lost 5 bases and the J gene lost 3 bases, with 8 bases spanning the gap. Per germline, CDR1 SGHKS and CDR2 YYEKEE (reference sequence). The CDR3 region has the DNA TGTGCCAGCAGACTTCATCCTAATGAAAAACTGTTTTTT. Protein sequence: CASRLHPNEKLFF. The whole variable domain, filled in from reference TRBV5-5 and TRBJ1-4, reads DAGVTQSPTHLIKTRGQQVTLRCSPISGHKSVSWYQQVLGQGPQFIFQYYEKEERGRGNFPDRFSARQFPNYSSELNVNALLLGDSALYLCASRLHPNEKLFFGSGTQLSVL.

This clone appeared a single time. This sequence joins TRBV19 and TRBJ1-2; D unclear. The ends were cut back, 7 bases at V and 5 bases at J, with 11 bases in the middle. Germline V CDR1 and CDR2: LNHDA, SQIVND (reference sequence). The CDR3 contains 12 residues. The CDR3 loop is CASIGGVYGYTF. DNA of the CDR3: TGTGCCAGTATCGGAGGAGTTTATGGCTACACCTTC.

This chain links TRBV10-3 with TRBJ1-2; 7 bases align to TRBD1. The trim removed 10 bases at V and 3 bases at J, leaving 5 bases unmatched. Germline V gives CDR1 ENHRY, CDR2 SYGVKD. The length of the CDR3 is 12 residues. The CDR3 DNA follows: TGTGCCAACGGGGACAGTTACTATGGCTACACCTTC. It codes for CANGDSYYGYTF.

CDR3 nucleotide sequence: TGTGCCAGCAGCTTAATAGGAAACACAGATACGCAGTATTTT. Amino acid sequence: CASSLIGNTDTQYF. This sequence joins TRBV7-2 and TRBJ2-3; D is uncertain. Germline V gene sequence: CDR1 SGHTA, CDR2 FQGNSA. Trimming took 2 bases from V and 2 from J, leaving 8 bases between them. The CDR3 contains 14 residues.